These 24 T cell receptor beta chains share one sample of origin, sequenced in a study of T cell changes during pregnancy in multiple sclerosis. Sequencing used immunoSEQ multiplex PCR; TCRdb keeps in-frame clones, though not all of them. The data hold over 50,000 clones, with just under 90% observed a single time. The sample was peripheral blood from another person, used as feeder cells. The receptors derive from a human donor whose cells served as feeder cells for cultures in a pregnancy study.

This rearrangement joins TRBV19 to TRBJ2-7, with 9 bases identical to TRBD1. This CDR3 is built from 14 residues. In germline, CDR1 is LNHDA, CDR2 SQIVND (reference sequence). V was clipped by 6 bases and J by 6 bases; unmatched bases: 9. The CDR3 region has the DNA TGTGCCAGTAGACCACAGGGGGCCCGTGGCGAGCAGTACTTC. This codes for CASRPQGARGEQYF.

The genes are TRBV4-3 and TRBJ2-3; D gene unclear. This CDR3 contains 16 residues. CDR1 and CDR2 from the germline V gene are LGHNA and YSLEER. The V end was cut by 2 bases, the J end by 3 bases, with 15 bases between. The CDR3 DNA reads TGCGCCAGCAGCCAAAATACCGGGCCCCAGACAGATACGCAGTATTTT. Its protein is CASSQNTGPQTDTQYF.

V is TRBV10-3 and J is TRBJ2-7; tentatively, D is TRBD1 (5 bases). V gave up 10 bases and J gave up 0 bases, with 16 bases separating them. CDR1 ENHRY and CDR2 SYGVKD come from the germline V gene. CDR3 length: 14 residues. For the CDR3, the DNA is TGTGCCACACGACGTCCGACAGACTCCTACGAGCAGTACTTC. This codes for CATRRPTDSYEQYF.

This chain joins TRBV2 and TRBJ2-7; D may be TRBD1 or TRBD2 (5 bases each). Germline V gives CDR1 SNHLY, CDR2 FYNNEI. The length of the CDR3 is 19 residues. Deletions cut 0 bases from V and 1 base from J, with 22 bases between. The CDR3 nucleotides are TGTGCCAGCAGTGAAGCGCTTGGGGACCATCGCGCTGGATCCTACGAGCAGTACTTC. This encodes CASSEALGDHRAGSYEQYF.

The rearrangement links TRBV28 to TRBJ1-5; D gene unclear. This CDR3 spans 13 amino acids. V lost 7 bases to trimming and J lost 0 bases, with 7 bases between them. Germline values: CDR1 MDHEN, CDR2 SYDVKM. The CDR3, as DNA: TGTGCCAGCACGGGGTATAGCAATCAGCCCCAGCATTTT. Amino acid sequence: CASTGYSNQPQHF. The full variable domain, rest sourced from reference TRBV28 and TRBJ1-5, is DVKVTQSSRYLVKRTGEKVFLECVQDMDHENMFWYRQDPGLGLRLIYFSYDVKMKEKGDIPEGYSVSREKKERFSLILESASTNQTSMYLCASTGYSNQPQHFGDGTRLSIL.

J is TRBJ2-7 and V is TRBV9; perhaps TRBD2 as D (6 bases). V was trimmed by 0 bases and J by 0 bases, leaving 10 bases between them. Per germline, CDR1 SGDLS and CDR2 YYNGEE. The CDR3 has 15 amino acids. This chain's CDR3 is CASSVGGDHSYEQYF. The CDR3 region has the DNA TGTGCCAGCAGCGTAGGGGGGGACCACTCCTACGAGCAGTACTTC.

The rearrangement joins TRBV27 to TRBJ2-7, with D unresolved. V lost 0 bases, J lost 5 bases, and 11 bases lay in between. The CDR3 extends over 14 amino acids. CDR1 and CDR2 from the germline V gene are MNHEY and SMNVEV (reference sequence). In DNA, the CDR3 is TGTGCCAGCAGTTTATCGCCAGGTCCCCACGAGCAGTACTTC. Amino acids: CASSLSPGPHEQYF.

Concerning this clone itself: Relative to the germline gene, one junction end is altered; a read error may explain this. This chain uses TRBV9 with TRBJ2-3; D remains ambiguous. Germline CDR1 and CDR2: SGDLS and YYNGEE. This CDR3 contains 14 residues. As DNA, the CDR3 is TGTGCCAGCAACGTAGAGTACCACACAGATACGCAGTATTTT. Translation gives CASNVEYHTDTQYF.

The chain has TRBV5-1 and TRBJ2-5; D may be TRBD1 (5 bases). The V and J ends lost 4 bases and 1 base respectively, with 14 bases between them. The CDR3 sequence is 15 residues long. Per germline, CDR1 SGHRS and CDR2 YFSETQ. DNA for the CDR3: TGCGCCAGCAGCCTCAGGGCAGGTGGCCAAGAGACCCAGTACTTC. Amino acids: CASSLRAGGQETQYF.

The rearrangement uses TRBV2 and TRBJ1-6, with D possibly matching TRBD1 (5 bases). There are 15 residues in the CDR3. V lost 4 bases and J 7 bases, leaving 14 bases between the germline ends. From germline, CDR1 is SNHLY and CDR2 FYNNEI. The CDR3 DNA reads TGTGCCAGCAGTGTAGACACCCGGGGGAATTCACCCCTCCACTTT. The encoded protein is CASSVDTRGNSPLHF.

V gene TRBV7-6 combines with J gene TRBJ1-3; D unclear. V lost 1 base and J 2 bases, leaving 9 bases between the germline ends. Germline values: CDR1 SGHVS, CDR2 FNYEAQ. CDR3 size: 15 residues. The CDR3 DNA reads TGTGCCAGCAGCTTAGTTTTGGGTCCTGGAAACACCATATATTTT. Its translation is CASSLVLGPGNTIYF.

The CDR3 DNA is TGTGCCAGTAGTATAGTTTCGGCCCCCCGGGGCAATCAGCCCCAGCATTTT. This codes for CASSIVSAPRGNQPQHF. The V call is TRBV19, the J call TRBJ1-5; D not resolved. CDR1 LNHDA and CDR2 SQIVND come from the germline V gene (reference sequence). This CDR3 has 17 residues. The V and J ends lost 1 base and 2 bases respectively, with 15 bases between them.

This clone was found once. This chain joins TRBV2 and TRBJ2-7, with 15 bases matching TRBD2. V shed 7 bases, J shed 0 bases, and the junction held 7 bases outside the gene matches. The length of the CDR3 is 17 residues. Looked up from germline, CDR1 is SNHLY and CDR2 is FYNNEI. CDR3 bases: TGTGCCAGCATACCGGGACTAGCGGGGGGTCGCTCCTACGAGCAGTACTTC. It codes for CASIPGLAGGRSYEQYF.

The chain employs TRBV5-4 and TRBJ1-1; 7 positions match TRBD1. The germline V gene has CDR1 SGHNT and CDR2 YYREEE (reference sequence). Trimming removed 3 bases from V and 1 base from J; junction bases left unmatched: 9. The CDR3 consists of 16 residues. CDR3 amino acids: CASSSNRGLANTEAFF. CDR3 coding DNA: TGTGCCAGCAGCTCGAACAGGGGTCTAGCGAACACTGAAGCTTTCTTT.

The rearrangement joins TRBV5-1 to TRBJ2-5; D is perhaps TRBD2 (6 bases). Per the germline V gene, CDR1 is SGHRS and CDR2 is YFSETQ. The CDR3 consists of 16 residues. Trimming removed 0 bases from V and 5 bases from J, with 17 bases in between. The chain's CDR3 is CASSLVGFLAGETQYF. CDR3 in DNA: TGCGCCAGCAGCTTGGTTGGGTTCCTTGCGGGGGAGACCCAGTACTTC.

This chain connects TRBV6-1 to TRBJ2-7; maybe TRBD2 (6 bases). The CDR3 has 13 residues. Germline CDR1 reads MNHNS; CDR2 reads SASEGT. Trimming shortened V by 10 bases and J by 3 bases, and 16 bases separated the two germline ends. In DNA form, the CDR3 reads TGTGCCACCACAGTGGGGGGTCTCTACGAGCAGTACTTC. Encoded protein: CATTVGGLYEQYF.

This clone turned up a few times. This sequence joins TRBV4-2 and TRBJ1-1; D not resolved. Germline V gene sequence: CDR1 LGHNA, CDR2 YNFKEQ. The V gene lost 3 bases and the J gene lost 1 base, with 9 bases spanning the gap. There are 14 residues in the CDR3. The DNA for the CDR3 is TGTGCCAGCAGCCAGGTGGTGGGGAACACTGAAGCTTTCTTT. It specifies CASSQVVGNTEAFF.

The gene calls are TRBV19 and TRBJ1-3, with D unresolved. The length of the CDR3 is 14 residues. Deletions cut 10 bases from V and 3 bases from J, with 16 bases between. The germline CDR1 and CDR2 sequences are LNHDA and SQIVND (reference sequence). CDR3: CATTGSRNGNTIYF. DNA of the CDR3: TGTGCCACCACCGGCAGCCGTAATGGAAACACCATATATTTT.

This chain links TRBV9 with TRBJ2-2, with a possible D match to TRBD2 (5 bases). V lost 2 bases to trimming and J lost 0 bases, with 14 bases between them. The germline V gene encodes CDR1 SGDLS and CDR2 YYNGEE. This CDR3 spans 17 amino acids. DNA for the CDR3: TGTGCCAGCAGCGTGCAACTGAGCGGACCGAACACCGGGGAGCTGTTTTTT. This translates into CASSVQLSGPNTGELFF.

The chain couples TRBV19 to TRBJ1-5; weak D call: TRBD1 (6 bases). Germline CDR1 and CDR2: LNHDA and SQIVND (reference sequence). V lost 5 bases, J lost 6 bases, and 20 bases lay in between. CDR3 length equals 16 residues. As DNA, the CDR3 is TGTGCCAGTAGTGCCATCGCGGACGGGGGCCGTCAGCCCCAGCATTTT. It yields the protein CASSAIADGGRQPQHF. The complete variable domain, with remaining parts taken from reference TRBV19 and TRBJ1-5, reads DGGITQSPKYLFRKEGQNVTLSCEQNLNHDAMYWYRQDPGQGLRLIYYSQIVNDFQKGDIAEGYSVSREKKESFPLTVTSAQKNPTAFYLCASSAIADGGRQPQHFGDGTRLSIL.

The sample holds one count of this clone. The rearrangement links TRBV19 to TRBJ2-3; 10 bases are shared with TRBD1. The CDR3 length is 18 residues. CDR1 LNHDA and CDR2 SQIVND come from the germline V gene (reference sequence). V trimming: 5 bases; J trimming: 9 bases; junction bases outside the gene matches: 20. The CDR3 reads CASSLSNRGQGPGTTQYF. The CDR3 DNA follows: TGTGCCAGTAGTCTTTCAAACCGGGGACAGGGGCCTGGGACAACGCAGTATTTT. Full variable domain (remainder filled in from reference TRBV19 and TRBJ2-3): DGGITQSPKYLFRKEGQNVTLSCEQNLNHDAMYWYRQDPGQGLRLIYYSQIVNDFQKGDIAEGYSVSREKKESFPLTVTSAQKNPTAFYLCASSLSNRGQGPGTTQYFGPGTRLTVL.

This clone was detected once. This sequence joins TRBV6-5 and TRBJ1-1; D call uncertain. V was cut by 2 bases and J by 5 bases, with 15 bases left in between. This CDR3 has 15 amino acids. Germline V CDR1 and CDR2: MNHEY, SVGAGI. The CDR3 loop reads CASSYGPPNWTEAFF. The DNA for the CDR3 is TGTGCCAGCAGTTACGGTCCCCCGAATTGGACTGAAGCTTTCTTT.

This clone was seen only once. V and J are TRBV11-2 and TRBJ2-1; a weak D match, TRBD1 (6 bases). Looked up from germline, CDR1 is SGHAT and CDR2 is FQNNGV. The V end lost 2 bases, the J end lost 9 bases, and 14 bases lay between the germline ends. The CDR3 runs to 14 residues. Here the CDR3 DNA reads TGTGCCAGCAGCTTAATTAGGGGGTGGGGTGAGCAGTTCTTC. Protein product: CASSLIRGWGEQFF.

Here the CDR3 reads CASSSAPTGEQFF. The CDR3 DNA follows: TGCGCCAGCAGCTCGGCCCCGACAGGGGAGCAGTTCTTC. The chain uses TRBV5-1 and TRBJ2-1, with TRBD1 identical over 7 bases. The CDR3 loop spans 13 amino acids. Germline values: CDR1 SGHRS, CDR2 YFSETQ. V gave up 3 bases and J gave up 10 bases; unmatched junction bases: 7. The complete variable domain, with remaining parts taken from reference TRBV5-1 and TRBJ2-1, reads KAGVTQTPRYLIKTRGQQVTLSCSPISGHRSVSWYQQTPGQGLQFLFEYFSETQRNKGNFPGRFSGRQFSNSRSEMNVSTLELGDSALYLCASSSAPTGEQFFGPGTRLTVL.